This TCR beta chain derives from a study of shared clonotypes between healthy human individuals. To note about this clone: The target antigen is unknown.

Clones were sequenced by immunoSEQ multiplex PCR, and TCRdb holds only the in-frame ones, with some missing. The sample includes 2 million to 3 million clones, over 85% of them seen just once. Study-wide results and limits: Among non-shared clonotypes, generation probabilities were lower than among those shared by all four donors. Blood alone was sampled, and tissue repertoires likely differ.

Donation came from healthy HIV-negative adults that had no recent acute infections or vaccinations. It was into CD45RA+ naive and CD45RA-negative memory subsets that the CD4+ cells were split. The CDR3 runs to 16 residues. Looked up from germline, CDR1 is SGHKS and CDR2 is YYEKEE (reference sequence). V was shortened by 3 bases and J by 1 base, with 16 bases between the two germline ends. Sequencing was performed on naive CD4+ T cells from PBMCs. The subset here: CD45RA+ positively selected. V is TRBV5-5 and J is TRBJ2-5, with D possibly being TRBD1 (5 bases). The receptor comes from a man younger than 30 in good health. Some clones in this sample may be carry-over from other donors' samples. CDR3 DNA sequence: TGTGCCAGCAGCTCCCGCCAGGGTACCATCCAAGAGACCCAGTACTTC. Translation gives CASSSRQGTIQETQYF.